Listed below are T cell receptor beta chains from one sample, sequenced in a study of cytomegalovirus exposure and HLA in healthy donors. Some clones are missing from TCRdb's copy, which holds only in-frame ones; the method was immunoSEQ multiplex PCR. Of around 200,000 clones listed, 80% to 90% are singletons. Source material: PBMCs. The receptors stem from a woman aged 30 to 39 in good health and CMV-seronegative. CDR3s leave out the opening cysteine and the closing phenylalanine or tryptophan. The order of the fields is V gene, J gene, D gene, CDR3 protein. A D gene is named only where the DNA matches it firmly.

>TRBV7-3|TRBJ1-3|TRBD1
ASSFSGGPGNTIY
>TRBV27|TRBJ2-7|.
ASSPRGGTYEQY
>TRBV28|TRBJ1-2|.
ASEAQISYGYT
>TRBV10-1|TRBJ1-4|.
ASSGGAKEKLF
>TRBV7-8|TRBJ1-1|TRBD1
ASSIRGPGTTEAF
>TRBV9|TRBJ1-2|.
ASSVEAIYPYGYT
>TRBV7-2|TRBJ2-1|.
ASSLLAGEQF
>TRBV4-1|TRBJ2-7|TRBD1
ASSQVRDRGYEQY
>TRBV18|TRBJ1-2|.
ASSPSSGNYGYT
>TRBV6-1|TRBJ2-3|TRBD1
ASSRDRGTDTQY
>TRBV2|TRBJ2-1|.
ASSPRFGVNNEQF
>TRBV5-1|TRBJ2-3|TRBD1
ASSPGTGSTTDTQY
>TRBV7-9|TRBJ2-5|TRBD1
ASRMGTEETQY
>TRBV7-2|TRBJ2-7|TRBD2
ASSLFLAGVQPEQY
>TRBV7-2|TRBJ1-1|.
ASSLQGHMNTEAF